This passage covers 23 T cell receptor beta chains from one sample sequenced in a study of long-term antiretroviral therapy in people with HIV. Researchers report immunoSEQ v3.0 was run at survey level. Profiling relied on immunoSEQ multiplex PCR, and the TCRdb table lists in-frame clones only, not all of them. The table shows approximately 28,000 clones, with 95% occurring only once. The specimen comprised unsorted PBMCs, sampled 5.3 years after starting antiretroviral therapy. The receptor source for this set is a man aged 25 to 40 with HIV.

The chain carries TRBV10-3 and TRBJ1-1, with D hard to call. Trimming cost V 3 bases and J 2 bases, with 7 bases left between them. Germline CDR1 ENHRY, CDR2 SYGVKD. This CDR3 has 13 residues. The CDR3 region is CAISDGVNTEAFF. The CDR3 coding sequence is TGTGCCATCAGTGACGGGGTTAACACTGAAGCTTTCTTT.

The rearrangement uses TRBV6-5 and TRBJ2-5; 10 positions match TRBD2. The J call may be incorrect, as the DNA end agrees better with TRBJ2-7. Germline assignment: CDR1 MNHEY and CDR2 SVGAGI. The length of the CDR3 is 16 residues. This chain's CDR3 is CASSYGTSAVPYEQYF. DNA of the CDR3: TGTGCCAGCAGTTACGGGACTAGCGCAGTCCCCTACGAGCAGTACTTC.

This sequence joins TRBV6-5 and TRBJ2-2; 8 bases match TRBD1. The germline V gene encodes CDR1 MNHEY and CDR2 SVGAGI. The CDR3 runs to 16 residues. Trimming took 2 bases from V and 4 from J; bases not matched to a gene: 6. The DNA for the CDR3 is TGTGCCAGCAGTTACCAGGACAGGGCGAGCACCGGGGAGCTGTTTTTT. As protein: CASSYQDRASTGELFF.

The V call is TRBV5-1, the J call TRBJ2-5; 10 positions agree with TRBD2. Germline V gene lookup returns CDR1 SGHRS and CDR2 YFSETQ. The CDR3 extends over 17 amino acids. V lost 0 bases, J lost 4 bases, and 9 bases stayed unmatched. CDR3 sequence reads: CASSLERLAGTPETQYF. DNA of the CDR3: TGCGCCAGCAGCTTGGAAAGACTAGCGGGTACACCAGAGACCCAGTACTTC.

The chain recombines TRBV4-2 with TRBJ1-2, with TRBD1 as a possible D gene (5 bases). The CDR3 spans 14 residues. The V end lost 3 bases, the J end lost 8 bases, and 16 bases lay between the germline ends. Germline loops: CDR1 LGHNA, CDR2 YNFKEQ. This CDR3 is CASSQGSTTVGYTF. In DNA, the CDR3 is TGTGCCAGCAGCCAGGGCTCCACGACAGTCGGCTACACCTTC.

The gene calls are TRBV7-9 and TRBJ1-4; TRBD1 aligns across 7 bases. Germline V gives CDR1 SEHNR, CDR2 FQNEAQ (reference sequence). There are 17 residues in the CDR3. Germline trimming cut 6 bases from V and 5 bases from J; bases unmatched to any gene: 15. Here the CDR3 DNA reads TGTGCCAGCAGGCGATCCGGGACAGCCAAAGGAAATGAAAAACTGTTTTTT. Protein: CASRRSGTAKGNEKLFF. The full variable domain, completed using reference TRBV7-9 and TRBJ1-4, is DTGVSQNPRHKITKRGQNVTFRCDPISEHNRLYWYRQTLGQGPEFLTYFQNEAQLEKSRLLSDRFSAERPKGSFSTLEIQRTEQGDSAMYLCASRRSGTAKGNEKLFFGSGTQLSVL.

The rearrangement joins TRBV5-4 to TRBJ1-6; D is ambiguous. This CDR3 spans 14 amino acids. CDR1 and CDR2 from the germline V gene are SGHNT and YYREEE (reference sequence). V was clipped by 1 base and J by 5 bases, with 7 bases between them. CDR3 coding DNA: TGTGCCAGCAGCTTGTCGCTAGATAATTCACCCCTCCACTTT. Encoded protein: CASSLSLDNSPLHF.

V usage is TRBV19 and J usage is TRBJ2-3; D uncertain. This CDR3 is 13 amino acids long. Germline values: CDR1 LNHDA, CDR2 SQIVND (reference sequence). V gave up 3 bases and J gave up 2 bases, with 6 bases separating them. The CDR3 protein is CASSILYTDTQYF. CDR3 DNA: TGTGCCAGTAGTATCTTATACACAGATACGCAGTATTTT.

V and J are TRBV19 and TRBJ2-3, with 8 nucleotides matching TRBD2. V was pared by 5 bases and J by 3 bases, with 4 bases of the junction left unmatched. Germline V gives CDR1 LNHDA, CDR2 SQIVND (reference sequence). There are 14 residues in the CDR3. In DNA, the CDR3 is TGTGCCAGTAGTCCCGGGAGGGGAACAGATACGCAGTATTTT. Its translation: CASSPGRGTDTQYF. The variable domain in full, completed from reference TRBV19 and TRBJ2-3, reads DGGITQSPKYLFRKEGQNVTLSCEQNLNHDAMYWYRQDPGQGLRLIYYSQIVNDFQKGDIAEGYSVSREKKESFPLTVTSAQKNPTAFYLCASSPGRGTDTQYFGPGTRLTVL.

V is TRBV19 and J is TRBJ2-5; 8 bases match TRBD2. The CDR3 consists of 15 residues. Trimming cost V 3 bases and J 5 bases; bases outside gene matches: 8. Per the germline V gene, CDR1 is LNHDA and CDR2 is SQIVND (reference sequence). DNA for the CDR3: TGTGCCAGTAGTATTGGACTAGCCAGGGCTGAGACCCAGTACTTC. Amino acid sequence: CASSIGLARAETQYF.

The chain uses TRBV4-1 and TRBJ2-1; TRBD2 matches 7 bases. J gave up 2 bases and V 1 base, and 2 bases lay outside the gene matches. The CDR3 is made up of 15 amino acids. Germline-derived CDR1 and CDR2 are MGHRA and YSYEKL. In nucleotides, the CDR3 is TGCGCCAGCAGCCAAGGGGGGGGACCCTACAATGAGCAGTTCTTC. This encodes CASSQGGGPYNEQFF.

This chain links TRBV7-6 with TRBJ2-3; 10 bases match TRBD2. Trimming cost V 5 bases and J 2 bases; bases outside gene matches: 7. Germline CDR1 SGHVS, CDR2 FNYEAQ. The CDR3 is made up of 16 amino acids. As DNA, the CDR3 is TGTGCCAGCAGCACTCGGACTAGCGGATACACAGATACGCAGTATTTT. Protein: CASSTRTSGYTDTQYF. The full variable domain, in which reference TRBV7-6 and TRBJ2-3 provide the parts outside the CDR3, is GAGVSQSPRYKVTKRGQDVALRCDPISGHVSLYWYRQALGQGPEFLTYFNYEAQQDKSGLPNDRFSAERPEGSISTLTIQRTEQRDSAMYRCASSTRTSGYTDTQYFGPGTRLTVL.

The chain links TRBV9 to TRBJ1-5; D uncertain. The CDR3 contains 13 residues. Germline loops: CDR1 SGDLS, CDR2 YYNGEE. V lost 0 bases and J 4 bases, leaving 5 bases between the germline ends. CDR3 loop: CASSVGLNQPQHF. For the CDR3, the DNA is TGTGCCAGCAGCGTAGGATTGAATCAGCCCCAGCATTTT.

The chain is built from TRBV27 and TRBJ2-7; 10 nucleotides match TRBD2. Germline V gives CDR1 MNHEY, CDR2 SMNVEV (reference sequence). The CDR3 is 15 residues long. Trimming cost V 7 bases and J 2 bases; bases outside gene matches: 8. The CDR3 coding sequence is TGTGCCAGCAAACTCAGCGGGACTAGCGCCTACGAGCAGTACTTC. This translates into CASKLSGTSAYEQYF.

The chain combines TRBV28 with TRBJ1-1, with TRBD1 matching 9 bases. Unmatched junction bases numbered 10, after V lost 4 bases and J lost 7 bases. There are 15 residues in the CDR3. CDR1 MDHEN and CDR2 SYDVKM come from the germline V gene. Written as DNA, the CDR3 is TGTGCCAGCAGTTCTCCGGGACAGGGTTTTTTTGAAGCTTTCTTT. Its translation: CASSSPGQGFFEAFF.

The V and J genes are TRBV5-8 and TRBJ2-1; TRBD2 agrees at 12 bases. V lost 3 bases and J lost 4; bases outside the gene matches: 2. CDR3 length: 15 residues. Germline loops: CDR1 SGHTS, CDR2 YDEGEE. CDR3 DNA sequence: TGTGCCAGCAGCTCGGGACTAGCGGGTTACAATGAGCAGTTCTTC. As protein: CASSSGLAGYNEQFF. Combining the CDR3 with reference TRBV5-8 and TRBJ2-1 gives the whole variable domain EAGVTQSPTHLIKTRGQQATLRCSPISGHTSVYWYQQALGLGLQFLLWYDEGEERNRGNFPPRFSGRQFPNYSSELNVNALELEDSALYLCASSSGLAGYNEQFFGPGTRLTVL.

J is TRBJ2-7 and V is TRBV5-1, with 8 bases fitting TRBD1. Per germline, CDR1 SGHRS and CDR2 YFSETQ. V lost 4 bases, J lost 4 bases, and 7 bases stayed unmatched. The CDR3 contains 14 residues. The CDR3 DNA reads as TGCGCCAGCAGCGTTCAGGGGGCCGGGTACGAGCAGTACTTC. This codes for CASSVQGAGYEQYF.

The CDR3 is CASSLAGGTRSYEQYF. CDR3 nucleotide sequence: TGCGCCAGCAGCTTGGCCGGCGGGACGAGATCCTACGAGCAGTACTTC. The chain recombines TRBV5-1 with TRBJ2-7, with D possibly TRBD2 on 6 matching bases. The CDR3 runs to 16 residues. V was shortened by 0 bases and J by 1 base, with 14 bases between the two germline ends. The germline CDR1 and CDR2 sequences are SGHRS and YFSETQ. The whole variable domain, remainder taken from reference TRBV5-1 and TRBJ2-7, is KAGVTQTPRYLIKTRGQQVTLSCSPISGHRSVSWYQQTPGQGLQFLFEYFSETQRNKGNFPGRFSGRQFSNSRSEMNVSTLELGDSALYLCASSLAGGTRSYEQYFGPGTRLTVT.

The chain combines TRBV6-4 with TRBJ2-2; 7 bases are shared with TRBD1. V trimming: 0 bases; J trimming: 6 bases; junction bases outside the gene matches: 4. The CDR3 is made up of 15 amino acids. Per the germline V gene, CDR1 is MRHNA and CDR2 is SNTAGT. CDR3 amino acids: CASSDSNQGAGELFF. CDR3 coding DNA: TGTGCCAGCAGTGACTCGAATCAGGGGGCCGGGGAGCTGTTTTTT.

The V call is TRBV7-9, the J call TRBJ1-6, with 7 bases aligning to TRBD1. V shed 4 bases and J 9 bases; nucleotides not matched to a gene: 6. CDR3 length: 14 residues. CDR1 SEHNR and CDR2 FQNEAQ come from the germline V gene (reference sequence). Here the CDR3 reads CASSSRQGTSPLHF. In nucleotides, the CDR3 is TGTGCCAGCAGCTCAAGACAGGGCACTTCACCCCTCCACTTT.

The CDR3 sequence: CASSPRGPTGELFF. The CDR3 nucleotides are TGTGCCAGCAGCCCCCGGGGCCCGACCGGGGAGCTGTTTTTT. The J gene is TRBJ2-2, the V gene TRBV9; D possibly matches TRBD1 or TRBD2 (5 bases each). V lost 4 bases to trimming and J lost 5 bases, with 12 bases between them. Germline values: CDR1 SGDLS, CDR2 YYNGEE. CDR3 size: 14 residues.

The CDR3 DNA reads as TGTGCCAGTAGTATAGAGGGACGGATGAATGAAAAACTGTTTTTT. Protein: CASSIEGRMNEKLFF. This chain links TRBV19 with TRBJ1-4; TRBD1 might be the D (5 bases). V gave up 0 bases and J gave up 5 bases, with 10 bases separating them. The germline gives CDR1 LNHDA, CDR2 SQIVND (reference sequence). The CDR3 length is 15 residues.

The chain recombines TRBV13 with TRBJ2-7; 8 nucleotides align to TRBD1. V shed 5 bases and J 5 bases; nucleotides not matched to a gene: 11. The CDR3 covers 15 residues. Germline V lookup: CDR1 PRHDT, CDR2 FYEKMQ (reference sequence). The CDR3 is CASSPGTGPWDEQYF. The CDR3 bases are TGTGCCAGCAGCCCCGGGACAGGCCCTTGGGACGAGCAGTACTTC.